One and the same sample provided the 20 T cell receptor beta chains below, sequenced in a study of control samples from healthy donors and cancer patients. TCRdb keeps only in-frame clones here, not all; method: immunoSEQ multiplex PCR. This table has around 130,000 clones, over 75% appearing once. Sample: blood. The receptors shown here come from a man aged 45-65 years in good health.

The gene calls are TRBV7-8 and TRBJ1-3; no definite D call. From germline, CDR1 is SGHVS and CDR2 FQNEAQ. Trimming stripped 3 bases from V and 3 bases from J, with 6 bases between. The CDR3 loop spans 13 amino acids. CDR3 sequence: CASSFKLGNTIYF. DNA for the CDR3: TGTGCCAGCAGCTTTAAACTTGGAAACACCATATATTTT.

The gene calls are TRBV6-5 and TRBJ2-3; TRBD2 matches 9 bases. The V gene's germline CDR1 is MNHEY and CDR2 SVGAGI. The trim removed 6 bases at V and 1 base at J, leaving 5 bases unmatched. The CDR3 loop spans 15 amino acids. This CDR3 reads CASSLAGAGTDTQYF. The CDR3 DNA reads as TGTGCCAGCAGCTTAGCGGGGGCCGGCACAGATACGCAGTATTTT.

The V gene is TRBV5-8, the J gene TRBJ1-6; D not certain. V shed 0 bases and J shed 6 bases, with 13 bases lying between them. Germline V gene sequence: CDR1 SGHTS, CDR2 YDEGEE. The CDR3 is made up of 16 amino acids. The CDR3 is CASSLERVRINSPLHF. CDR3 coding DNA: TGTGCCAGCAGCTTGGAAAGGGTCAGAATTAATTCACCCCTCCACTTT.

The chain couples TRBV6-5 to TRBJ1-2, with TRBD1 identical over 7 bases. CDR3 length: 15 amino acids. Germline trimming cut 0 bases from V and 7 bases from J; bases unmatched to any gene: 8. The germline gives CDR1 MNHEY, CDR2 SVGAGI. For the CDR3, the DNA is TGTGCCAGCAGTTACTCGAGGGGGCAGGGATCTGGCTACACCTTC. Translation: CASSYSRGQGSGYTF.

The genes are TRBV2 and TRBJ2-7, with a possible D match to TRBD2 (5 bases). The CDR3 runs to 12 residues. V lost 6 bases to trimming and J lost 6 bases, with 12 bases between them. The germline gives CDR1 SNHLY, CDR2 FYNNEI. Here the CDR3 DNA reads TGTGCCAGCAGGGTTGAGGGCCCCGAGCAGTACTTC. Its translation: CASRVEGPEQYF.

The chain carries TRBV29-1 and TRBJ2-7; D possibly matches TRBD1 or TRBD2 (5 bases each). The V and J ends lost 1 base and 6 bases respectively, with 13 bases between them. The CDR3 consists of 13 residues. Germline lookup yields CDR1 SQVTM and CDR2 ANQGSEA. The CDR3 protein is CSVEADTGGEQYF. In DNA form, the CDR3 reads TGCAGCGTTGAAGCGGATACAGGAGGCGAGCAGTACTTC.

The rearrangement uses TRBV23-1 and TRBJ2-2; D unresolved. TRBV23-1 is filed as an ORF, its function uncertain. Trimming stripped 4 bases from V and 1 base from J, with 13 bases between. The CDR3 covers 16 residues. CDR3 in amino acids: CASSRRRDENTGELFF. For the CDR3, the DNA is TGCGCCAGCAGTCGCCGACGCGACGAGAACACCGGGGAGCTGTTTTTT.

V usage is TRBV4-1 and J usage is TRBJ1-5, with a possible D match to TRBD1 (5 bases). V was pared by 4 bases and J by 12 bases, with 16 bases between. This CDR3 contains 13 residues. Per germline, CDR1 MGHRA and CDR2 YSYEKL. The CDR3 loop reads CASSLGLSTVQHF. The DNA for the CDR3 is TGCGCCAGCAGCCTGGGACTGAGTACGGTCCAGCATTTT.

This rearrangement joins TRBV6-5 to TRBJ2-2, with D perhaps matching TRBD1 or TRBD2 (5 bases each). CDR3 size: 13 residues. Germline CDR1 reads MNHEY; CDR2 reads SVGAGI. The ends were cut back, 2 bases at V and 7 bases at J, with 8 bases in the middle. The CDR3 loop is CASSYQGDGELFF. CDR3 DNA: TGTGCCAGCAGTTACCAGGGAGACGGGGAGCTGTTTTTT.

The rearrangement joins TRBV14 to TRBJ2-5; no firm D call. V gave up 1 base and J gave up 2 bases, with 2 bases separating them. Germline CDR1 reads SGHDN; CDR2 reads FVKESK. The CDR3 has 12 residues. The CDR3 DNA follows: TGTGCCAGCAGCCAAGCTCAAGAGACCCAGTACTTC. Translating gives CASSQAQETQYF.

The V call is TRBV5-4, the J call TRBJ2-7, with D unclear. Per germline, CDR1 SGHNT and CDR2 YYREEE (reference sequence). The CDR3 consists of 14 residues. V lost 4 bases, J lost 0 bases, and 11 bases lay in between. The CDR3 nucleotides read TGTGCCAGCAGCACTCAGGCGTCCTCCTACGAGCAGTACTTC. Its translation is CASSTQASSYEQYF.

The chain couples TRBV9 to TRBJ1-3; no firm D call. The V end lost 2 bases, the J end lost 1 base, and 7 bases lay between the germline ends. The germline V gene has CDR1 SGDLS and CDR2 YYNGEE. The CDR3 loop spans 14 amino acids. For the CDR3, the DNA is TGTGCCAGCAGCGTCCAAAGTTCTGGAAACACCATATATTTT. As protein: CASSVQSSGNTIYF.

The chain employs TRBV28 and TRBJ1-4, with D hard to call. The CDR3 contains 13 residues. CDR1 and CDR2 from the germline V gene are MDHEN and SYDVKM. Trimming pared 7 bases from V and 8 bases from J, leaving 14 bases between. The CDR3 nucleotides read TGTGCCAGCATGGGCAGAGCCGAAGAAAAACTGTTTTTT. As protein: CASMGRAEEKLFF.

The rearrangement uses TRBV2 and TRBJ2-2; the D gene is possibly TRBD2 (6 bases). CDR1 is SNHLY, CDR2 FYNNEI, per germline. The CDR3 consists of 14 residues. Trimming removed 6 bases at V and 5 bases at J, with 13 bases between. The CDR3 region has the DNA TGTGCCAGCAGCGTGGACGGGAGAACCGGGGAGCTGTTTTTT. The encoded protein is CASSVDGRTGELFF.

The chain recombines TRBV11-2 with TRBJ2-2, with 8 bases lining up with TRBD1. CDR3 length: 15 amino acids. J gave up 7 bases and V 5 bases, and 9 bases lay outside the gene matches. CDR1 is SGHAT, CDR2 FQNNGV, per germline. This CDR3 reads CASSPYDRGYGELFF. As DNA, the CDR3 is TGTGCCAGCAGCCCCTATGACAGGGGATACGGGGAGCTGTTTTTT.

V and J are TRBV6-1 and TRBJ1-5; 7 bases match TRBD1. V trimming: 2 bases; J trimming: 6 bases; junction bases outside the gene matches: 4. The length of the CDR3 is 14 residues. The germline V gene encodes CDR1 MNHNS and CDR2 SASEGT. This CDR3 reads CASSEKAGGQPQHF. CDR3 DNA sequence: TGTGCCAGCAGTGAAAAGGCAGGGGGTCAGCCCCAGCATTTT.

V and J are TRBV5-1 and TRBJ2-5; 7 bases align to TRBD1. The CDR3 contains 13 residues. CDR1 is SGHRS, CDR2 YFSETQ, per germline. Unmatched junction bases numbered 6, after V lost 3 bases and J lost 7 bases. CDR3 residues: CASSSTGVGTQYF. The CDR3 nucleotides are TGCGCCAGCAGCTCTACAGGGGTCGGGACCCAGTACTTC.

The V gene is TRBV5-1, the J gene TRBJ2-3, with 8 bases matching TRBD2. There are 15 residues in the CDR3. Trimming at V came to 2 bases and at J to 5 bases, leaving 7 bases not matched to a gene. The germline CDR1 and CDR2 sequences are SGHRS and YFSETQ. The CDR3 loop reads CASSFLAGGGDTQYF. CDR3 nucleotides: TGCGCCAGCAGCTTCCTCGCGGGGGGTGGAGATACGCAGTATTTT. The full variable domain, rest sourced from reference TRBV5-1 and TRBJ2-3, is KAGVTQTPRYLIKTRGQQVTLSCSPISGHRSVSWYQQTPGQGLQFLFEYFSETQRNKGNFPGRFSGRQFSNSRSEMNVSTLELGDSALYLCASSFLAGGGDTQYFGPGTRLTVL.

V usage is TRBV29-1 and J usage is TRBJ1-1; 10 bases fit TRBD1. Germline CDR1 SQVTM, CDR2 ANQGSEA. V was pared by 5 bases and J by 11 bases, with 14 bases of the junction left unmatched. This CDR3 comprises 14 residues. The CDR3 sequence is CSVLNLGQGKSAFF. The CDR3 nucleotides read TGCAGCGTTCTTAACCTGGGACAGGGGAAATCGGCTTTCTTT.

CDR3 loop: CASISAETGQNIQYF. The CDR3 DNA reads TGTGCCAGCATATCTGCAGAAACAGGGCAAAACATTCAGTACTTC. The J gene is TRBJ2-4, the V gene TRBV28; the D gene is possibly TRBD1 (6 bases). The CDR3 is made up of 15 amino acids. From germline, CDR1 is MDHEN and CDR2 SYDVKM. Trimming removed 7 bases from V and 5 bases from J, with 18 bases in between.